This T cell receptor beta chain was observed in a study of brain T cells in children with intractable seizures. Repertoires were generated with immunoSEQ multiplex PCR, while TCRdb's copy carries only in-frame clones and drops some. The data contain around 70,000 clones, more than 85% of them singletons. Trimming took off 6 bases at V and 8 bases at J, with 16 bases between the two ends. CDR1 is MNHEY, CDR2 SVGAGI, per germline. This CDR3 contains 14 residues. Surgery cases with the highest brain T cell transcript signatures were chosen for sequencing. Patients received at least one anti-epileptic drug before surgery.

V usage is TRBV6-5 and J usage is TRBJ1-4; perhaps TRBD1 as D (6 bases). This TCR derives from a boy in the first two years of life with tuberous sclerosis and intractable seizures. The sample here was peripheral blood, taken at surgery. This CDR3 is CASRLEGVGEKLFF. DNA for the CDR3: TGTGCCAGCAGGCTAGAGGGGGTAGGAGAAAAACTGTTTTTT.